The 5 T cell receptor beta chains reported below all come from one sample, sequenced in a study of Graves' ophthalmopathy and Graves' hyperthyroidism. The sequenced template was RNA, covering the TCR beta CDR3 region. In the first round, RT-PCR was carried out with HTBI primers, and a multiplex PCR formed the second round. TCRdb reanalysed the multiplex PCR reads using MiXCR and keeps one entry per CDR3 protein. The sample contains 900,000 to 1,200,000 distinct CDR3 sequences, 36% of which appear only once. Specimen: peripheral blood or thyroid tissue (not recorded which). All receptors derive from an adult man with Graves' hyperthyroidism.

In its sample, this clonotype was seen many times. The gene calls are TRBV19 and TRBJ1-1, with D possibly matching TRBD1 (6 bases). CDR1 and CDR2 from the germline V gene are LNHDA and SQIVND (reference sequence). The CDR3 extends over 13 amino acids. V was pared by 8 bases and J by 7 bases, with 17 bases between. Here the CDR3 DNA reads TGTGCCAGTTTCGAGGGGGTGGGGTATGAAGCTTTCTTT. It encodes CASFEGVGYEAFF.

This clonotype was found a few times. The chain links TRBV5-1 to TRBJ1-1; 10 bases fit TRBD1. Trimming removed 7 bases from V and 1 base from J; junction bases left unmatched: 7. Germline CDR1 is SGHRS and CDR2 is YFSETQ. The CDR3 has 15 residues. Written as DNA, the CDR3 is TGCGCCAGCGATCCGGACAGGGGGGGGAACACTGAAGCTTTCTTT. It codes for CASDPDRGGNTEAFF.

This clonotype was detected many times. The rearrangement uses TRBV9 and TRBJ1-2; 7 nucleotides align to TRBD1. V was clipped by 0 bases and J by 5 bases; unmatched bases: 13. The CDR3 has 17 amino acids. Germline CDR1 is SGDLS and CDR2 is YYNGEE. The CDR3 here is CASSVEGRRDSFYGYTF. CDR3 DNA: TGTGCCAGCAGCGTAGAGGGTCGGCGGGACAGCTTTTATGGCTACACCTTC.

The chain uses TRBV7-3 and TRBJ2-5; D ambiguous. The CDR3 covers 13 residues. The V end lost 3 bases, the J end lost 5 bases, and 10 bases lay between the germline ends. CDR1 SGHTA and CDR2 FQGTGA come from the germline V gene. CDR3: CASSFGPVETQYF. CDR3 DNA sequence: TGTGCCAGCAGCTTCGGACCGGTGGAGACCCAGTACTTC.

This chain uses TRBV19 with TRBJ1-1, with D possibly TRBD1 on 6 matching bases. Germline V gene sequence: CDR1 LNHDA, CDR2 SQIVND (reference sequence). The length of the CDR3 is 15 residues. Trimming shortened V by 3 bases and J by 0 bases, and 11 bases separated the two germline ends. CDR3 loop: CASSIGGRLNTEAFF. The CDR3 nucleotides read TGTGCCAGTAGTATTGGGGGGCGCCTGAACACTGAAGCTTTCTTT.